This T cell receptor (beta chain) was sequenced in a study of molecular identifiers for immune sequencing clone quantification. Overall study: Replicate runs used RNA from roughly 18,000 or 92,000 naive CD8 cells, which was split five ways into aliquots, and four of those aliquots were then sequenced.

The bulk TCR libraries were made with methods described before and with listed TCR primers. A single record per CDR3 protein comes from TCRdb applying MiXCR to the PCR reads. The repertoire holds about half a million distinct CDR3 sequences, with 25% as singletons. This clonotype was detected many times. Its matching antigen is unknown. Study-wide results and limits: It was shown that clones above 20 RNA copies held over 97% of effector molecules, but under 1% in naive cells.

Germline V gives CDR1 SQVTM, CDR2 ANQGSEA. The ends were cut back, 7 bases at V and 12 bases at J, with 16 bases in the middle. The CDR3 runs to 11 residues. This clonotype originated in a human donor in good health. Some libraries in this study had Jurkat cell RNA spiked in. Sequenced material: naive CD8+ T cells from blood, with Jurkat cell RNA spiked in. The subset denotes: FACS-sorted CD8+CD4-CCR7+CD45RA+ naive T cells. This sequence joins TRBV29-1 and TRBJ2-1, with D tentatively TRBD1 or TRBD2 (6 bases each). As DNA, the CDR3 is TGCAGCGCCCAGGGGACTTTAGCGCAGTTCTTC. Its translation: CSAQGTLAQFF.